The clone carrying this TCR beta chain was picked up many times. Antigen: not known. This beta chain represents an off-target read in a library built for alpha chains; its size is of limited meaning. Per the germline V gene, CDR1 is MDHEN and CDR2 is SYDVKM. The CDR3 runs to 14 residues. V lost 6 bases to trimming and J lost 2 bases, with 12 bases between them. The time point denotes: sample taken at primary tumor resection. Sequencing was performed on whole RNA extracted from tumor and nontumor lung tissue, or from frozen PBMC, and the material was left unsorted. This record comes from a study of spatial heterogeneity in lung cancer. Looking at the study overall: Sequence detection consistently recorded a greater number of beta-chain than alpha-chain sequences. Each distinct TCR and UMI combination averaged more than ten appearances in raw reads. Study observations and caveats: Tumor mutation count correlated with how many alpha and beta TCRs expanded intratumorally. Expanded TCRs classified as ubiquitous or regional were counted, and these counts tracked ubiquitous and regional nonsynonymous mutations, respectively.

TCRdb itself ran the 5' RACE reads through MiXCR, one entry per CDR3 protein. The table shows over 15,000 distinct CDR3 sequences, with roughly 5% occurring only once. The material sequenced was lung tumor tissue, taken at surgery. The sequence was obtained from a female donor with early-stage non-small cell lung cancer. The V gene is TRBV28, the J gene TRBJ2-3; D ambiguous. The CDR3 here is CASSPLTATDTQYF. The CDR3 region has the DNA TGTGCCAGCAGCCCCCTGACTGCCACAGATACGCAGTATTTT.